This T cell receptor beta chain was captured in a study of cytomegalovirus exposure and HLA in healthy donors. TCRdb keeps only in-frame clones here, not all; method: immunoSEQ multiplex PCR. The top ten hold 2.5% to 4% of the sample, which has fewer than 90,000 clones, 94% seen once. V gave up 5 bases and J gave up 7 bases; unmatched junction bases: 10. CDR1 and CDR2 from the germline V gene are SGHNT and YENEEA. The CDR3 sequence is 17 residues long. Sequencing used PBMCs. This clonotype was obtained from a woman between 18 and 29 years old in good health and CMV-seropositive. The V call is TRBV11-3, the J call TRBJ2-1; 14 bases line up with TRBD2. The CDR3 coding sequence is TGTGCCAGCAGCACGGGACTAGCGGGGGCACTATCGAATGAGCAGTTCTTC. Translation: CASSTGLAGALSNEQFF.